The rows below give T cell receptor beta chains drawn from one sample of a study of PD-1 blockade in classical Hodgkin lymphoma. Generated by immunoSEQ multiplex PCR, the TCRdb table keeps only in-frame clones and is missing some. Here the sample spans over 50,000 clones, more than 65% being singletons. This sample comprised peripheral blood mononuclear cells (PBMCs), obtained at baseline. These receptors all stem from a human donor with classical Hodgkin lymphoma. Each CDR3 is given with its conserved first and last residue. The D gene is left open where the match is weak. The size of a clone is reported for some rows only, either as once, few or many, or as a class for expanded clones.

- | TRBJ1-2 | TRBV7-8 | - | TGTGCCAGCAGCCTTGCCGGGGATTCAAACTATGGCTACACCTTC | CASSLAGDSNYGYTF
- | TRBJ1-5 | TRBV18 | TRBD1 | TGTGCCAGCTCACTTCTCCCGGGACAGGGCAGCCAGCCCCAGCATTTT | CASSLLPGQGSQPQHF
- | TRBJ2-1 | TRBV2 | TRBD2 | TGTGCCAGCAGCGCTTTACTAGCGGGATACAATGAGCAGTTCTTC | CASSALLAGYNEQFF
- | TRBJ2-1 | TRBV9 | TRBD2 | TGTGCCAGCAGCCAGGGAGGGAATGAGCAGTTCTTC | CASSQGGNEQFF
- | TRBJ1-3 | TRBV5-1 | - | TGCGCCAGCAGTTTCGCGTCGACGGTACCTGGAAACACCATATATTTT | CASSFASTVPGNTIYF
- | TRBJ1-6 | TRBV5-1 | - | TGCGCCAGCAGCTATCAGGATCCCCTCAATAATTCACCCCTCCACTTT | CASSYQDPLNNSPLHF
few | TRBJ1-3 | TRBV19 | - | TGTGCCAGTAGCGACAGTAGCTCTGGAAACACCATATATTTT | CASSDSSSGNTIYF
- | TRBJ1-3 | TRBV4-3 | - | TGCGCCAGCAGCCAAGCTCCTTACCCTGGAAACACCATATATTTT | CASSQAPYPGNTIYF
- | TRBJ1-1 | TRBV7-9 | - | TGTGCCAGCAGCTTAGGGGGGATGAACACTGAAGCTTTCTTT | CASSLGGMNTEAFF
- | TRBJ1-4 | TRBV5-8 | TRBD1 | TGTGCCAGCAGCGCCGACGGGACAGGGCGGCGAAAACTGTTTTTT | CASSADGTGRRKLFF
- | TRBJ1-3 | TRBV29-1 | - | TGCAGCGTTGCTGCCAGTGGAAACACCATATATTTT | CSVAASGNTIYF
few | TRBJ1-2 | TRBV19 | - | TGTGCCAGTAGTCCCCAGGAGGGTTTCTACACCTTC | CASSPQEGFYTF
- | TRBJ2-1 | TRBV27 | TRBD1 | TGTGCCAGCAGCCCCAGGGGGCGGATTATCCATGAGCAGTTCTTC | CASSPRGRIIHEQFF
once | TRBJ1-2 | TRBV28 | TRBD1 | TGTGCCAGCAGTTTATCCACAGGGGACTATGGCTACACCTTC | CASSLSTGDYGYTF
- | TRBJ2-6 | TRBV10-3 | - | TGTGCCATCAGTGACGGGCCAGGGAGGAGCTCTGGGGCCAACGTCCTGACTTTC | CAISDGPGRSSGANVLTF
- | TRBJ2-1 | TRBV7-9 | - | TGTGCCAGCAGCCCTGGACTACTCGGGGATGAGCAGTTCTTC | CASSPGLLGDEQFF
- | TRBJ2-3 | TRBV2 | TRBD2 | TGTGCCAGTTCACTAGCGGGAGGAACAGATACGCAGTATTTT | CASSLAGGTDTQYF
- | TRBJ2-3 | TRBV6-5 | - | TGTGCCAGCGCCCCCACTCCCCCGGCAGATACGCAGTATTTT | CASAPTPPADTQYF
- | TRBJ2-7 | TRBV7-9 | TRBD2 | TGTGCCAGCAGCCCTCGCTTAGCGGGAGTAGAAAGTAACGAGCAGTACTTC | CASSPRLAGVESNEQYF
- | TRBJ1-5 | TRBV7-2 | - | TGTGCCAGCAGCTTTACTGGACATAGCAATCAGCCCCAGCATTTT | CASSFTGHSNQPQHF
- | TRBJ1-5 | TRBV10-3 | - | TGTGCCACCGGTACAGCTACTAGCAATCAGCCCCAGCATTTT | CATGTATSNQPQHF
- | TRBJ2-1 | TRBV7-7 | - | TGTGCTAGCAGCTTAGGGTGGGGGCGCAACGATGAGCAGTTCTTC | CASSLGWGRNDEQFF
- | TRBJ1-1 | TRBV7-9 | - | TGTGCCAGCAGCTTAGACAGCACTGAAGCTTTCTTT | CASSLDSTEAFF
- | TRBJ1-1 | TRBV7-2 | - | TGTGCCAGCAGACTCAGTCCCAGTCGGACTGAAGCTTTCTTT | CASRLSPSRTEAFF
- | TRBJ1-5 | TRBV18 | - | TGTGCCAGCTCAGGGACAAGGGAACAGCCCCAGCATTTT | CASSGTREQPQHF
- | TRBJ2-7 | TRBV21-1 | - | TGTGCCAGCAGCAAAGAGGTAGCGGGGCGCTACGAGCAGTACTTC | CASSKEVAGRYEQYF
- | TRBJ2-1 | TRBV14 | TRBD2 | TGTGCCAGCAGCCTCCTTGCCGGGACTAGCGTTCACAATGAGCAGTTCTTC | CASSLLAGTSVHNEQFF
- | TRBJ2-2 | TRBV15 | TRBD1 | TGTGCCACCAGCAGAGATATCGGGACAGGGGTCACGAACACCGGGGAGCTGTTTTTT | CATSRDIGTGVTNTGELFF
once | TRBJ2-1 | TRBV5-8 | - | TGTGCCAGCAGCTTAGGACGGAGGGGACAGATCCACAATGAGCAGTTCTTC | CASSLGRRGQIHNEQFF
- | TRBJ2-6 | TRBV7-9 | - | TGTGCCAGCAGCTTTCGCCGGACAGATACTACTCTGGGGGCCAACGTCCTGACTTTC | CASSFRRTDTTLGANVLTF
once | TRBJ2-7 | TRBV4-2 | TRBD1 | TGTGCCAGCAGCCAAGAATATGGGACAGCTTCCTACGAGCAGTACTTC | CASSQEYGTASYEQYF
- | TRBJ2-7 | TRBV11-2 | - | TGTGCCAGCAGCTTACGGCCCCGGGGCCCGTCAACCTACGAGCAGTACTTC | CASSLRPRGPSTYEQYF
few | TRBJ2-1 | TRBV5-5 | - | TGTGCCAGCAGCTTGGTCGGAGGTTTACTGAGCTCCTACAATGAGCAGTTCTTC | CASSLVGGLLSSYNEQFF
- | TRBJ2-3 | TRBV5-1 | TRBD2 | TGCGCCAGCAGCGGATCGATACTATCTAGCGGGAGGACCACAGATACGCAGTATTTT | CASSGSILSSGRTTDTQYF
- | TRBJ2-1 | TRBV5-1 | TRBD2 | TGCGCCAGCAGCTTGGGAGTGCGGGAGTCCTACAATGAGCAGTTCTTC | CASSLGVRESYNEQFF
- | TRBJ1-2 | TRBV10-3 | - | TGTGCCATCAGTGCCCCCGAGCGGACCCTCTATGGCTACACCTTC | CAISAPERTLYGYTF